This passage covers 8 T cell receptor beta chains from one sample sequenced in a study of T cells after yellow fever vaccination. TCRdb called the 5' RACE reads again in MiXCR, with one record for every CDR3 protein. The data hold roughly 520,000 distinct CDR3 sequences, with about a fifth observed a single time. The sequencing here drew on PBMCs, taken about 21 days after the first yellow fever vaccination. These receptors were collected from a man aged 18-30 years who received the YFV17D yellow fever vaccine.

In this sample, this clonotype turned up a few times. The rearrangement uses TRBV23-1 and TRBJ2-6; TRBD1 matches 12 bases. TRBV23-1 falls under the ORF class, with uncertain function. Losses at the gene ends were 0 bases for V and 0 bases for J; bases not matched to a gene: 12. The CDR3 totals 22 residues. This CDR3 reads CASSQSSGQGAILISGANVLTF. DNA for the CDR3: TGCGCCAGCAGTCAATCGTCGGGACAGGGGGCTATCCTTATCTCTGGGGCCAACGTCCTGACTTTC.

The rearrangement joins TRBV20-1 to TRBJ1-1; D is unclear. Germline-derived CDR1 and CDR2 are DFQATT and SNEGSKA (reference sequence). The CDR3 totals 14 residues. V was cut by 1 base and J by 1 base, with 10 bases left in between. CDR3 protein: CSARGGKGNTEAFF. CDR3 nucleotides: TGCAGTGCTAGAGGGGGAAAGGGGAACACTGAAGCTTTCTTT.

V and J are TRBV20-1 and TRBJ2-1; unclear D gene. The V end was cut by 5 bases, the J end by 4 bases, with 6 bases between. This CDR3 has 11 amino acids. CDR1 and CDR2 from the germline V gene are DFQATT and SNEGSKA (reference sequence). As DNA, the CDR3 is TGCAGTGCTGAGTTATACAATGAGCAGTTCTTC. This gives the protein CSAELYNEQFF.

This clonotype was seen more than once but under ten times. The V and J genes are TRBV7-2 and TRBJ1-5; 7 bases agree with TRBD1. Germline CDR1 and CDR2: SGHTA and FQGNSA. This CDR3 comprises 16 residues. The J segment lost 3 bases and the V segment lost 2 bases, leaving 7 bases of the junction unmatched. The CDR3 protein is CASSLWDSGDNQPQHF. The DNA of the CDR3 is TGTGCCAGCAGCTTATGGGACAGTGGGGACAATCAGCCCCAGCATTTT. The full variable domain, in which reference TRBV7-2 and TRBJ1-5 provide the parts outside the CDR3, is GAGVSQSPSNKVTEKGKDVELRCDPISGHTALYWYRQSLGQGLEFLIYFQGNSAPDKSGLPSDRFSAERTGGSVSTLTIQRTQQEDSAVYLCASSLWDSGDNQPQHFGDGTRLSIL.

The chain has TRBV12-3 or TRBV12-4 and TRBJ2-4, with D perhaps TRBD2 (6 bases). The CDR3 runs 13 residues. Trimming stripped 3 bases from V and 9 bases from J, with 12 bases between. CDR3 amino acids: CASSFQSGGIQYF. Here the CDR3 DNA reads TGTGCCAGCAGTTTTCAGTCCGGGGGCATTCAGTACTTC.

This chain uses TRBV7-2 with TRBJ2-5; TRBD2 matches at 8 bases. The CDR3 length is 14 residues. Germline V gene sequence: CDR1 SGHTA, CDR2 FQGNSA. Germline trimming cut 1 base from V and 8 bases from J; bases unmatched to any gene: 6. In DNA, the CDR3 is TGTGCCAGCAGCTTAGTACTAGCGGCAGGCACCCAGTACTTC. This sequence encodes CASSLVLAAGTQYF.

The gene calls are TRBV5-1 and TRBJ1-1; D gene uncertain. The V and J ends lost 4 bases and 0 bases respectively, with 10 bases between them. Germline V gives CDR1 SGHRS, CDR2 YFSETQ. This CDR3 is 14 amino acids long. CDR3 sequence (DNA): TGCGCCAGCAGCCCGTGGCGGCTGAACACTGAAGCTTTCTTT. Protein sequence: CASSPWRLNTEAFF.

In its sample, this clonotype was seen a few times. The chain uses TRBV5-1 and TRBJ1-2; tentative D call: TRBD1 (6 bases). This CDR3 region has 14 residues. V was trimmed by 0 bases and J by 6 bases, leaving 12 bases between them. Looked up from germline, CDR1 is SGHRS and CDR2 is YFSETQ. Here the CDR3 DNA reads TGCGCCAGCAGCTTGGTAGCAGGGGCGAATGGCTACACCTTC. The encoded protein is CASSLVAGANGYTF.